The source of this TCR beta chain is a study of human T cells and chemical hapten exposure. Time point reported: patch test 2, 6 weeks after DPC sensitization. Stated treatment: therapeutic diphenylcyclopropenone sensitization with weekly scalp DPC. Germline-derived CDR1 and CDR2 are LGHNA and YSLEER. V lost 0 bases, J lost 4 bases, and 12 bases lay in between. The CDR3 consists of 15 residues. The authors' processing: Approximately 100,000 TCRs per sample was the median, with a range of roughly 23,224 to 690,600. MiXCR, run by TCRdb on the RACE reads, gives a single entry per CDR3 protein. The V and J calls were not made by the authors but by TCRdb's processing. The profile covers a few hundred thousand distinct CDR3 sequences, with just under 6.5% appearing a single time and around 5.6% taken by the ten largest. Findings and caveats of the study: Significantly more large CDR3 similarity clusters were formed by expanded TCRs than by controls.

This clonotype has a count of ten or more. As yet, its antigen is unknown. The V gene is TRBV4-3, the J gene TRBJ1-1; a weak D match, TRBD1 (5 bases). Here the sequenced sample was whole blood, taken in connection with sensitization to the hapten diphenylcyclopropenone (DPC). The receptor's source is a woman between 18 and 29 years old with alopecia areata. Some clones in this sample may be carry-over from other donors' samples. CDR3 loop: CASSQDWGVVTEAFF. CDR3 nucleotide sequence: TGCGCCAGCAGCCAAGATTGGGGGGTGGTCACTGAAGCTTTCTTT.